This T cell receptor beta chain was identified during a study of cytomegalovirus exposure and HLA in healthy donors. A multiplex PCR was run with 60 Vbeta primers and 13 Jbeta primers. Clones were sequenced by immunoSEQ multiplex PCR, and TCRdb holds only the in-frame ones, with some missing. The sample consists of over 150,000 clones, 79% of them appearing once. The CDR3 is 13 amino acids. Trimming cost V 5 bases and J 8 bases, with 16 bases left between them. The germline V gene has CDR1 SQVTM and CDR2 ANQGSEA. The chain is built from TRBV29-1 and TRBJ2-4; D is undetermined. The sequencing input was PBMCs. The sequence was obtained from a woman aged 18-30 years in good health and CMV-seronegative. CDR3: CSVLIPGQDIQYF. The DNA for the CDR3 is TGCAGCGTTCTAATCCCTGGGCAGGACATTCAGTACTTC.